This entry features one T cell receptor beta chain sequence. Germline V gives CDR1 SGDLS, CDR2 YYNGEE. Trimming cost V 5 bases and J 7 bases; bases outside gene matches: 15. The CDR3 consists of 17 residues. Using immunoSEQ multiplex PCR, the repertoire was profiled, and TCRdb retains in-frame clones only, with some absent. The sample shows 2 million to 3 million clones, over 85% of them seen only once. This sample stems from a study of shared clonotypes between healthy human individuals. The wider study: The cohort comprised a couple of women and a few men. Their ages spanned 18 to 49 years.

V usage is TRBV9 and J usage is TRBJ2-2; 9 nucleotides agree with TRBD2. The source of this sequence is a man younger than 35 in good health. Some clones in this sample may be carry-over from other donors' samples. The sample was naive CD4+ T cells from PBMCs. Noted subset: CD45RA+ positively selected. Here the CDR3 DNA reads TGTGCCAGCAGTGCCCGAGTAGCGGGAGCCCTGAGCGGGGAGCTGTTTTTT. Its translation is CASSARVAGALSGELFF.